This TCR beta chain is from a study of blood T cell repertoires in COVID-19. Study summary: Samples representing acute and convalescent COVID-19 were sourced from the United States, Italy and Spain. The cDNA or gDNA used as material had been derived from T cells, B-cell-depleted T cells, or PBMCs.

In the authors' methods: From reference gene primer amplification, estimates of nucleated cell counts were derived. Sequencing was performed with immunoSEQ multiplex PCR; in TCRdb, only in-frame clones are kept and a portion is missing. V, J and clone size were drawn from that table, and D and trimming were deduced from the DNA. The sample lists 75,000 to 100,000 clones; 83% were seen once. This clone has just a few counts. J lost 1 base, V lost 1 base, and 9 bases had no gene match. This CDR3 has 17 residues. The germline gives CDR1 SGHRS, CDR2 YFSETQ. The sequenced sample was peripheral blood. V and J are TRBV5-1 and TRBJ1-1, with 8 bases aligning to TRBD1. The receptor's source is a human donor in a cohort sampled during active COVID-19. Here the CDR3 DNA reads TGCGCCAGCAGCTTGTATCTGGACAGGGAAGAGAACACTGAAGCTTTCTTT. Protein: CASSLYLDREENTEAFF.